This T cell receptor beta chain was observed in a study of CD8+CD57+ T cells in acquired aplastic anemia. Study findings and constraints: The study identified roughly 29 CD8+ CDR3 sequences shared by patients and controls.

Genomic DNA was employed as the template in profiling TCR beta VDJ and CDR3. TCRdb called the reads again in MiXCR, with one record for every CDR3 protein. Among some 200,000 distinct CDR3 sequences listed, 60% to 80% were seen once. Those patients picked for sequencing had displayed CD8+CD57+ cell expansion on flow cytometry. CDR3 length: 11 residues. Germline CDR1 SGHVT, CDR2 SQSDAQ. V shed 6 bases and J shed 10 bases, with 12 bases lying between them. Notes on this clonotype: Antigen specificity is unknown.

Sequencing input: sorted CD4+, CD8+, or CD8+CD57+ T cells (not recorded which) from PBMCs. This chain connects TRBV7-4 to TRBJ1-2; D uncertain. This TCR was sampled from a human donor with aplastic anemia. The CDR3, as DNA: TGTGCCAGCAGTTACAGAGGTGCCTACACCTTC. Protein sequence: CASSYRGAYTF.